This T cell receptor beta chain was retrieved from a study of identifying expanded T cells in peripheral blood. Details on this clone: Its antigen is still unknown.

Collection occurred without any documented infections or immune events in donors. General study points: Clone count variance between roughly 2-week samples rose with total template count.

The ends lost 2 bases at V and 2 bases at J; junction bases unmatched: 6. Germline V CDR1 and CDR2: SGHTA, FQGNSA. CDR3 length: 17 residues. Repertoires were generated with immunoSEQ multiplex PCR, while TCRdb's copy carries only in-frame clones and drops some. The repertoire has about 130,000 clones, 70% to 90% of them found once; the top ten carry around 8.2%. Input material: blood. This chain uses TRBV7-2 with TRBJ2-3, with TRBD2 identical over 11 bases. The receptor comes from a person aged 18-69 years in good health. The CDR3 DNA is TGTGCCAGCAGCTTATTGGGACTAGCGGAATCCACAGATACGCAGTATTTT. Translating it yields CASSLLGLAESTDTQYF.